The 20 T cell receptor beta chains below were found in one sample sequenced in a study of T cells after yellow fever vaccination. One entry per CDR3 protein results from TCRdb running MiXCR on the 5' RACE reads. Of some 350,000 distinct CDR3 sequences listed, about 6.2% are singletons. Sample: PBMCs, taken 5 days after the yellow fever booster vaccination. These receptors all stem from a young man who received the YFV17D yellow fever vaccine.

The chain has TRBV5-6 and TRBJ2-5; 11 bases align to TRBD2. Losses at the gene ends were 3 bases for V and 5 bases for J; bases not matched to a gene: 9. The CDR3 runs to 16 residues. Germline CDR1 is SGHDT and CDR2 is YYEEEE. The CDR3 bases are TGTGCCAGCAGCTATATAGCGGGAGGGCCACGGGAGACCCAGTACTTC. It is translated as CASSYIAGGPRETQYF.

Only a few counts were recorded for this clonotype. The chain uses TRBV20-1 and TRBJ2-5, with a possible D match to TRBD1 (7 bases). From germline, CDR1 is DFQATT and CDR2 SNEGSKA (reference sequence). V lost 2 bases and J lost 5, with 12 bases in between. The CDR3 runs 13 residues. CDR3 region: CSARQGGLETQYF. The CDR3 DNA sequence: TGCAGTGCTAGACAGGGGGGACTGGAGACCCAGTACTTC.

This clonotype was detected ten times or more. V and J are TRBV7-9 and TRBJ2-4; 9 nucleotides align to TRBD2. The CDR3 totals 14 residues. Germline V CDR1 and CDR2: SEHNR, FQNEAQ (reference sequence). The trim removed 5 bases at V and 8 bases at J, leaving 7 bases unmatched. CDR3 in amino acids: CASSSTLAGYIQYF. The CDR3 DNA reads TGTGCCAGCAGCAGTACGCTAGCGGGATACATTCAGTACTTC. Together with reference TRBV7-9 and TRBJ2-4, the CDR3 gives the full variable domain: DTGVSQNPRHKITKRGQNVTFRCDPISEHNRLYWYRQTLGQGPEFLTYFQNEAQLEKSRLLSDRFSAERPKGSFSTLEIQRTEQGDSAMYLCASSSTLAGYIQYFGAGTRLSVL.

This clonotype showed up many times. The chain combines TRBV29-1 with TRBJ2-7; 9 bases agree with TRBD2. CDR3 length equals 15 residues. Unmatched junction bases numbered 8, after V lost 3 bases and J lost 2 bases. Germline assignment: CDR1 SQVTM and CDR2 ANQGSEA. As DNA, the CDR3 is TGCAGCGTTGAGAGGGCGGGAGGGCCCCCCTACGAGCAGTACTTC. Translation gives CSVERAGGPPYEQYF.

The chain recombines TRBV19 with TRBJ1-5; TRBD1 is a possible D gene (6 bases). CDR3 length: 16 amino acids. Germline assignment: CDR1 LNHDA and CDR2 SQIVND (reference sequence). The V end was cut by 1 base, the J end by 1 base, with 11 bases between. The CDR3 region has the DNA TGTGCCAGTAGTATAGGCCCAGGGGCAAGCAATCAGCCCCAGCATTTT. Translated: CASSIGPGASNQPQHF.

The chain uses TRBV24-1 and TRBJ2-2, with unresolved D. V was shortened by 8 bases and J by 2 bases, with 11 bases between the two germline ends. The CDR3 spans 14 residues. Germline values: CDR1 KGHDR, CDR2 SFDVKD. The CDR3: CATTTTLNTGELFF. The CDR3 bases are TGTGCCACCACTACAACCTTAAACACCGGGGAGCTGTTTTTT.

This clonotype was observed at least ten times. The chain couples TRBV20-1 to TRBJ2-1; 8 bases fit TRBD2. V was pared by 4 bases and J by 3 bases, with 8 bases of the junction left unmatched. This CDR3 has 15 residues. From germline, CDR1 is DFQATT and CDR2 SNEGSKA (reference sequence). The chain's CDR3 is CSATSSSGLYNEQFF. The CDR3 nucleotides read TGCAGTGCTACTTCATCTAGCGGGCTCTACAATGAGCAGTTCTTC.

The sample holds many counts of this clonotype. This chain joins TRBV20-1 and TRBJ2-4, with TRBD2 matching over 7 bases. From germline, CDR1 is DFQATT and CDR2 SNEGSKA (reference sequence). The CDR3 totals 15 residues. The junction had 9 bases not matched to a gene; V was cut back by 0 bases and J by 7 bases. CDR3 in amino acids: CSARDFVREKNIQYF. The DNA of the CDR3 is TGCAGTGCTAGAGATTTTGTGCGGGAGAAGAACATTCAGTACTTC.

The rearrangement uses TRBV11-2 and TRBJ2-2, with D hard to call. V was cut by 3 bases and J by 3 bases, with 8 bases left in between. CDR1 SGHAT and CDR2 FQNNGV come from the germline V gene. The CDR3 is 14 amino acids. CDR3: CASSLDPDTGELFF. The CDR3, as DNA: TGTGCCAGCAGCTTGGACCCCGACACCGGGGAGCTGTTTTTT.

The sample holds a few counts of this clonotype. For the CDR3, the DNA is TGTGCCAGCAGCGTAGATGGGACAGACGGCTATGGCTACACCTTC. It encodes CASSVDGTDGYGYTF. This chain joins TRBV9 and TRBJ1-2; 7 bases are a match to TRBD1. The CDR3 spans 15 residues. Germline-derived CDR1 and CDR2 are SGDLS and YYNGEE. V lost 0 bases to trimming and J lost 4 bases; unmatched junction nucleotides: 6.

The sample holds many counts of this clonotype. The chain is built from TRBV29-1 and TRBJ2-5, with D perhaps matching TRBD1 (5 bases). The V gene's germline CDR1 is SQVTM and CDR2 ANQGSEA. The V gene lost 6 bases and the J gene lost 2 bases, with 10 bases spanning the gap. The CDR3 is 12 residues long. CDR3 coding DNA: TGCAGCGTGGCAAAGGGGCAAGAGACCCAGTACTTC. Its protein is CSVAKGQETQYF.

The table lists this clonotype with many counts. This rearrangement joins TRBV7-9 to TRBJ1-2; D remains unclear. CDR3 length: 13 residues. Germline assignment: CDR1 SEHNR and CDR2 FQNEAQ (reference sequence). Trimming took 5 bases from V and 2 from J, leaving 9 bases between them. CDR3 coding DNA: TGTGCCAGCAGCCTGGAAGGGAACTATGGCTACACCTTC. This gives the protein CASSLEGNYGYTF. The whole variable domain, remainder taken from reference TRBV7-9 and TRBJ1-2, is DTGVSQNPRHKITKRGQNVTFRCDPISEHNRLYWYRQTLGQGPEFLTYFQNEAQLEKSRLLSDRFSAERPKGSFSTLEIQRTEQGDSAMYLCASSLEGNYGYTFGSGTRLTVV.

The rearrangement links TRBV7-6 to TRBJ2-3; D not resolved. The germline V gene encodes CDR1 SGHVS and CDR2 FNYEAQ. This CDR3 contains 15 residues. The V end was cut by 2 bases, the J end by 3 bases, with 12 bases between. The chain's CDR3 is CASSLFFSGTDTQYF. As DNA, the CDR3 is TGTGCCAGCAGCTTATTTTTTAGTGGGACAGATACGCAGTATTTT. Full variable domain (missing parts from reference TRBV7-6 and TRBJ2-3): GAGVSQSPRYKVTKRGQDVALRCDPISGHVSLYWYRQALGQGPEFLTYFNYEAQQDKSGLPNDRFSAERPEGSISTLTIQRTEQRDSAMYRCASSLFFSGTDTQYFGPGTRLTVL.

As for this clonotype: A much larger clone lies a single base off, so this may be a read error. This chain joins TRBV12-3 or TRBV12-4 and TRBJ1-1; no firm D call. V shed 4 bases and J shed 3 bases, with 12 bases lying between them. This CDR3 has 14 amino acids. CDR3 DNA sequence: TGTGCCAGCAGTTCCTTCTTAGGGCACACTGAAGCTTTCTTT. Translation gives CASSSFLGHTEAFF.

A few counts support this clonotype. The chain joins TRBV29-1 to TRBJ1-2; 9 positions agree with TRBD1. CDR1 is SQVTM, CDR2 ANQGSEA, per germline. CDR3 length: 14 residues. V was clipped by 6 bases and J by 6 bases; unmatched bases: 11. The chain's CDR3 is CSVDLDGQGNGYTF. In DNA, the CDR3 is TGCAGCGTGGATCTCGATGGACAGGGGAATGGCTACACCTTC.

The table lists this clonotype with a few counts. The chain recombines TRBV28 with TRBJ2-1; TRBD2 aligns across 9 bases. The CDR3 is 15 amino acids. Germline V gene sequence: CDR1 MDHEN, CDR2 SYDVKM. V shed 7 bases, J shed 7 bases, and the junction held 11 bases outside the gene matches. CDR3 amino acids: CASTLGGLAGNEQFF. The CDR3 DNA reads as TGTGCCAGCACCTTGGGTGGGCTAGCGGGGAATGAGCAGTTCTTC.

This clonotype came up a few times. The chain couples TRBV11-2 to TRBJ1-1, with D possibly being TRBD1 (5 bases). This CDR3 contains 19 residues. The germline V gene encodes CDR1 SGHAT and CDR2 FQNNGV. V was trimmed by 1 base and J by 1 base, leaving 22 bases between them. The CDR3 sequence is CASSLGPYVVRGRNTEAFF. CDR3 bases: TGTGCCAGCAGCTTAGGCCCATACGTCGTTAGGGGCCGGAACACTGAAGCTTTCTTT.

This clonotype was seen at least ten times. The V gene is TRBV7-9, the J gene TRBJ2-2, with D unclear. The CDR3 has 12 residues. The germline V gene has CDR1 SEHNR and CDR2 FQNEAQ (reference sequence). V gave up 5 bases and J gave up 5 bases, with 6 bases separating them. For the CDR3, the DNA is TGTGCCAGCAGCCGAACAACCGGGGAGCTGTTTTTT. Protein product: CASSRTTGELFF.

In its sample, this clonotype was seen a few times. The chain recombines TRBV27 with TRBJ1-4, with 8 bases that match TRBD1. Trimming at V came to 6 bases and at J to 7 bases, leaving 13 bases not matched to a gene. The CDR3 sequence is 16 residues long. Germline V gene data show CDR1 as MNHEY and CDR2 as SMNVEV (reference sequence). In nucleotides, the CDR3 is TGTGCCAGCAGCGAACACTCGGGACAGGAACTTGAAAAACTGTTTTTT. Encoded protein: CASSEHSGQELEKLFF.

This clonotype was counted a few times. The chain couples TRBV29-1 to TRBJ1-1, with no clear D. V was cut by 6 bases and J by 4 bases, with 12 bases left in between. The germline V gene has CDR1 SQVTM and CDR2 ANQGSEA. The CDR3 runs to 12 residues. CDR3 protein: CSVLDSVTEAFF. The CDR3 bases are TGCAGCGTCCTGGACTCTGTCACTGAAGCTTTCTTT.